This T cell receptor beta chain derives from a study of a mutant IDH1 vaccine in newly diagnosed glioma. Looking at the study overall: Pretreatment consisted of radiotherapy, temozolomide, or both, with most receiving both.

The method was immunoSEQ multiplex PCR; TCRdb's version includes in-frame clones alone and lacks a portion of them. Counted here are about 54,000 clones, roughly 80% occurring once; the ten biggest clones make up roughly 18%. The sample's time point: baseline, week 1 (first vaccination visit). The treatment was: pre-vaccination baseline after standard-of-care therapy. Trimming took off 6 bases at V and 0 bases at J, with 21 bases between the two ends. Germline V gene data show CDR1 as LNHDA and CDR2 as SQIVND (reference sequence). The CDR3 runs 17 residues. This receptor was obtained from a young man with glioma. This sequence joins TRBV19 and TRBJ2-7; no reliable D call. Sequenced here: PBMCs, sampled from a glioma patient treated with radiotherapy, temozolomide or both. For the CDR3, the DNA is TGTGCCAGTAGCTCCTCCGGGCTCTCAAAACGCTCCTACGAGCAGTACTTC. Translating it yields CASSSSGLSKRSYEQYF.